This T cell receptor (beta chain) stems from a study of cytomegalovirus exposure and HLA in healthy donors. The CDR3 loop spans 16 amino acids. V shed 5 bases, J shed 5 bases, and the junction held 10 bases outside the gene matches. Germline V gene sequence: CDR1 SGHTA, CDR2 FQGTGA. This clone has just a few counts. Its antigen is still unknown. PCR was performed using 60 Vbeta and 13 Jbeta primers. Produced via immunoSEQ multiplex PCR; TCRdb's table is partial and in-frame only. The sample includes roughly 200,000 clones, about 81% seen only once; the top ten take 2.7%. Healthy bone marrow donors supplied every sample. General study points: Cytomegalovirus status, reportedly, was diagnosed with high specificity and sensitivity by the classifier. Three chains tied to CMV proved CMV antigen-specific in vitro.

Sequencing used PBMCs. This chain links TRBV7-3 with TRBJ2-5; 11 bases are a match to TRBD1. This sequence originates from a woman aged 40 to 49 in good health and CMV-seronegative. CDR3 nucleotides: TGTGCCAGCAGCCTAAGCCGGACAGGGGGCAGGGAGACCCAGTACTTC. Protein sequence: CASSLSRTGGRETQYF.